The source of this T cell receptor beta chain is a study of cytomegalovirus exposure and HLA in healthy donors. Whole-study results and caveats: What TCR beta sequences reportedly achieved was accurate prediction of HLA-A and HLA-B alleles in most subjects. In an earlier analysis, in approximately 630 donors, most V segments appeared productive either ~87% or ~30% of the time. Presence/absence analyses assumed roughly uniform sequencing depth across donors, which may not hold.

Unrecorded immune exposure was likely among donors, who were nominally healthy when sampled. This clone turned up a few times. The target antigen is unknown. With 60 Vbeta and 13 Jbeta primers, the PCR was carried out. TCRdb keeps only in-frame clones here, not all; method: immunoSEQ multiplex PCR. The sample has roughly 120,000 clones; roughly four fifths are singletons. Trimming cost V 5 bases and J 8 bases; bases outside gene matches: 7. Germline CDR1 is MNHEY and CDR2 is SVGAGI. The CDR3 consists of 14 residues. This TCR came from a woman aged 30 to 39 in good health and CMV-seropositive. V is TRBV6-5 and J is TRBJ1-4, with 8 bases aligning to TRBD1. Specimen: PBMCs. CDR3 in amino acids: CASSHQGAREKLFF. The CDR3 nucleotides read TGTGCCAGCAGTCACCAGGGGGCTAGAGAAAAACTGTTTTTT.